This T cell receptor (beta chain) was sequenced in a study of shared clonotypes between healthy human individuals. As to this clone: Antigen specificity is unknown.

V lost 4 bases and J lost 4; bases outside the gene matches: 4. In germline, CDR1 is SGHNT, CDR2 YYREEE (reference sequence). The CDR3 contains 13 residues. Replicate PCRs from sorted subsets contained approximately 190 ng DNA, which is some 30,000 T cell genomes. Profiling relied on immunoSEQ multiplex PCR, and the TCRdb table lists in-frame clones only, not all of them. The sample yields hundreds of thousands of clones, about 80% seen once. The study, taken as a whole, reports: Some clonotypes were shared by all four sorted-subset donors, while others were not shared. The non-shared ones had lower generation probabilities than the shared ones.

Sequencing was done on a sample of memory CD4+ T cells sorted from blood. Regarding subset: CD45RA-negative fraction. This sequence joins TRBV5-4 and TRBJ1-2; TRBD1 matches 7 bases. This clonotype originated in a woman in her thirties in good health. The chain's CDR3 is CASSRGGRYGYTF. The CDR3 DNA reads as TGTGCCAGCAGCCGAGGGGGCCGCTATGGCTACACCTTC.